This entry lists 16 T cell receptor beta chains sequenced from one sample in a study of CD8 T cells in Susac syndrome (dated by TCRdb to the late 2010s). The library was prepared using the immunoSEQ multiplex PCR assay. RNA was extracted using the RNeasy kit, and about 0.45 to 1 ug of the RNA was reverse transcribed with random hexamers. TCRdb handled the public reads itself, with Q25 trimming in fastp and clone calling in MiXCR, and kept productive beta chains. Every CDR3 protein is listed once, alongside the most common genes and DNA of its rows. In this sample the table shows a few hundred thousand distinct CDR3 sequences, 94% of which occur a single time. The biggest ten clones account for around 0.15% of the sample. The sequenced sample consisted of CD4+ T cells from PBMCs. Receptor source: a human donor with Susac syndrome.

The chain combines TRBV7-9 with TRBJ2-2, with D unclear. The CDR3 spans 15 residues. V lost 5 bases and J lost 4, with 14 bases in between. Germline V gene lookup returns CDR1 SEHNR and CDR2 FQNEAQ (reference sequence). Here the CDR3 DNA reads TGTGCCAGCAGCCCACCGAACTTGATCACCGGGGAGCTGTTTTTT. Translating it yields CASSPPNLITGELFF.

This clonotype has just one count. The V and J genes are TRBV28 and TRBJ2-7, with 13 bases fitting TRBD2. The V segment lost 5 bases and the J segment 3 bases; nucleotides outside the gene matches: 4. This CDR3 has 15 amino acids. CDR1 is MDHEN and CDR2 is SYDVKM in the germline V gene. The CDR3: CASSGRTSGGYEQYF. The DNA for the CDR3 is TGTGCCAGCAGTGGAAGGACTAGCGGGGGCTACGAGCAGTACTTC.

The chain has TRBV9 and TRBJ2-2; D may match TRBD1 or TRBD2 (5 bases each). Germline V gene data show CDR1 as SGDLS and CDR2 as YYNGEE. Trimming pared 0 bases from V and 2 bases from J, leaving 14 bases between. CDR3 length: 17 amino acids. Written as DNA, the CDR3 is TGTGCCAGCAGCGTAGTAGGGGTCGGGGCAAACACCGGGGAGCTGTTTTTT. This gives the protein CASSVVGVGANTGELFF. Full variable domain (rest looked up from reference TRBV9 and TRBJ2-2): DSGVTQTPKHLITATGQRVTLRCSPRSGDLSVYWYQQSLDQGLQFLIQYYNGEERAKGNILERFSAQQFPDLHSELNLSSLELGDSALYFCASSVVGVGANTGELFFGEGSRLTVL.

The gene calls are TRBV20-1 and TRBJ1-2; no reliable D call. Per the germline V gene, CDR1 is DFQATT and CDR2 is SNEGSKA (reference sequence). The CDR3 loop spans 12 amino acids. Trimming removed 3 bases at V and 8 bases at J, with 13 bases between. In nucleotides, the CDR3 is TGCAGTGCTAGTCCCAATCTTGAAGGCTACACCTTC. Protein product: CSASPNLEGYTF.

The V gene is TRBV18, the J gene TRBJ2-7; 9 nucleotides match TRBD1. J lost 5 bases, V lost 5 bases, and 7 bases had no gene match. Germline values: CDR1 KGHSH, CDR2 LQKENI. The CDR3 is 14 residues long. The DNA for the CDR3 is TGTGCCAGCTCAACCGGGACAGGGATCGACGAGCAGTACTTC. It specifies CASSTGTGIDEQYF.

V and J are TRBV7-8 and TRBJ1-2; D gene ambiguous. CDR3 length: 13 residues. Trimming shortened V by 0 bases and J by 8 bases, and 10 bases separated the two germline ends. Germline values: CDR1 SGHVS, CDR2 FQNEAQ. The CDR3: CASSLALLGGYTF. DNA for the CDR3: TGTGCCAGCAGCTTAGCGCTATTAGGGGGCTACACCTTC.

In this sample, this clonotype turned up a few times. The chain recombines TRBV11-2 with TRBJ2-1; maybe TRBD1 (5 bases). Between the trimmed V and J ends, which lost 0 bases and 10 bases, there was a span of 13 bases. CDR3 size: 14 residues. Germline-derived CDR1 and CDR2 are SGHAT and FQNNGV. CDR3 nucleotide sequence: TGTGCCAGCAGCTTAGATCAAAGGGGTGGCGAGCAGTTCTTC. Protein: CASSLDQRGGEQFF. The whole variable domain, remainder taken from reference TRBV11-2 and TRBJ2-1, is EAGVAQSPRYKIIEKRQSVAFWCNPISGHATLYWYQQILGQGPKLLIQFQNNGVVDDSQLPKDRFSAERLKGVDSTLKIQPAKLEDSAVYLCASSLDQRGGEQFFGPGTRLTVL.

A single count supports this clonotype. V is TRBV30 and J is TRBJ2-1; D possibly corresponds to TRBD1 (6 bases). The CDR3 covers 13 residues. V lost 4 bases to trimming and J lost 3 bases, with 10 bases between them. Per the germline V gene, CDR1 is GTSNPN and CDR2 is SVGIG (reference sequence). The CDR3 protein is CAWNREIYNEQFF. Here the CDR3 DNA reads TGTGCCTGGAACAGGGAGATCTACAATGAGCAGTTCTTC.

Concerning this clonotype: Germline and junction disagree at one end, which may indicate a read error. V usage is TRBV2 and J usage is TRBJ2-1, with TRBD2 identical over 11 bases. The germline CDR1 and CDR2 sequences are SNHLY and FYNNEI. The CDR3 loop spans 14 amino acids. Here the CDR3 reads CASHLAGGPNKQFF. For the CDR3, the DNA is TGTGCCAGCCATCTAGCGGGGGGTCCCAATAAGCAGTTCTTC.

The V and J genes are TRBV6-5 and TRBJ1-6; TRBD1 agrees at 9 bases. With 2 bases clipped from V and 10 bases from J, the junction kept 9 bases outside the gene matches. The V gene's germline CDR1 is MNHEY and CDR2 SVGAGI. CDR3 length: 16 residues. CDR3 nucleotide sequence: TGTGCCAGCAGTTACCGAGGCGGGACAGGGTACTCACCCCTCCACTTT. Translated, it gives CASSYRGGTGYSPLHF.

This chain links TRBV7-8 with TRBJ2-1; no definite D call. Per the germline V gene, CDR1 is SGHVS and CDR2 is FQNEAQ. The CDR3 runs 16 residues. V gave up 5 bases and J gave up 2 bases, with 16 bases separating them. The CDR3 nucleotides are TGTGCCAGCAGCCCTCCCCTCCGGCAGGCCTACAATGAGCAGTTCTTC. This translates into CASSPPLRQAYNEQFF.

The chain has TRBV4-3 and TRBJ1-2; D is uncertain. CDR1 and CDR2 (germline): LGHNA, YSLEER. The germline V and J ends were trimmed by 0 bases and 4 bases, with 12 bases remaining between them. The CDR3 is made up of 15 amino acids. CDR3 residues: CASSQDGKGFYGYTF. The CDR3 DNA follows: TGCGCCAGCAGCCAAGATGGAAAGGGATTCTATGGCTACACCTTC.

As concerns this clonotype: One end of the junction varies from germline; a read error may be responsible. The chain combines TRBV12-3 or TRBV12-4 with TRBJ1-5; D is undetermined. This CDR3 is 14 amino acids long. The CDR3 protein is CASSLGYSDQPQHF. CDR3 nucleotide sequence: TGTGCCAGCAGTTTAGGGTATAGCGATCAGCCCCAGCATTTT.

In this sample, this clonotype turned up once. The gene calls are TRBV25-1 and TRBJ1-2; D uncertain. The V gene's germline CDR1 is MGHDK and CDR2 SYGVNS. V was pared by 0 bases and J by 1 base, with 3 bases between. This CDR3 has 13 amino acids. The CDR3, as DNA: TGTGCCAGCAGTGAATATGGTAACTATGGCTACACCTTC. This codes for CASSEYGNYGYTF.

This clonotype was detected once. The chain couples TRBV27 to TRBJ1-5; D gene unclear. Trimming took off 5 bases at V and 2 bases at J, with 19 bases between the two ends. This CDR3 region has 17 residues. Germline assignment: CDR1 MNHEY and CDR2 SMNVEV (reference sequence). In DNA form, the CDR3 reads TGTGCCAGCAGTGCGTACAACTCCCTCGGGGGCAATCAGCCCCAGCATTTT. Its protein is CASSAYNSLGGNQPQHF.

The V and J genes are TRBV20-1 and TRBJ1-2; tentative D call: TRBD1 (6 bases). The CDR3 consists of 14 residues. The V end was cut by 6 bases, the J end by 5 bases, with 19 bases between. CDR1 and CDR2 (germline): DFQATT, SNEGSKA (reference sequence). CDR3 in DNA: TGCAGTGCCCGAGGGGAAGGGGGGCATTATGGCTACACCTTC. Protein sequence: CSARGEGGHYGYTF.